This record concerns one T cell receptor beta chain sequence. This specimen comes from a study of control samples from healthy donors and cancer patients. TCRdb's copy holds only in-frame clones and misses some; the assay was immunoSEQ multiplex PCR. This repertoire shows approximately 94,000 clones, about 88% found once; its top ten account for about 38%. Per the germline V gene, CDR1 is LNHDA and CDR2 is SQIVND (reference sequence). V lost 6 bases and J lost 2, with 21 bases in between. This CDR3 spans 17 amino acids. This sequence was found in a man aged 70-80 years with lung cancer. The chain employs TRBV19 and TRBJ2-3, with D tentatively TRBD1 (6 bases). The sequencing input was PBMCs. As DNA, the CDR3 is TGTGCCAGTAGACCCCTTACAGGGTTTAACCCCACAGATACGCAGTATTTT. Protein: CASRPLTGFNPTDTQYF.